This T cell receptor beta chain was captured by sequencing in a study of blood T cell repertoires in COVID-19. The overall study: Sites across the United States, Italy and Spain contributed samples from acute and convalescent COVID-19.

Clones were read by immunoSEQ multiplex PCR, and TCRdb kept only the in-frame ones, dropping some. The data contain roughly 250,000 clones, 80% to 95% of them singletons. Trimming left V 3 bases short and J 4 bases short, with 9 bases between. This CDR3 is built from 13 residues. The V gene's germline CDR1 is MGHDK and CDR2 SYGVNS. V gene TRBV25-1 combines with J gene TRBJ1-1; D ambiguous. This clonotype was obtained from a woman between 18 and 29 years old who had recovered from COVID-19. The sequenced sample consisted of PBMCs or T cells enriched from blood (not recorded which). Written as DNA, the CDR3 is TGTGCCAGCAGTGACTCAGTGGCCACTGAAGCTTTCTTT. The encoded protein is CASSDSVATEAFF.